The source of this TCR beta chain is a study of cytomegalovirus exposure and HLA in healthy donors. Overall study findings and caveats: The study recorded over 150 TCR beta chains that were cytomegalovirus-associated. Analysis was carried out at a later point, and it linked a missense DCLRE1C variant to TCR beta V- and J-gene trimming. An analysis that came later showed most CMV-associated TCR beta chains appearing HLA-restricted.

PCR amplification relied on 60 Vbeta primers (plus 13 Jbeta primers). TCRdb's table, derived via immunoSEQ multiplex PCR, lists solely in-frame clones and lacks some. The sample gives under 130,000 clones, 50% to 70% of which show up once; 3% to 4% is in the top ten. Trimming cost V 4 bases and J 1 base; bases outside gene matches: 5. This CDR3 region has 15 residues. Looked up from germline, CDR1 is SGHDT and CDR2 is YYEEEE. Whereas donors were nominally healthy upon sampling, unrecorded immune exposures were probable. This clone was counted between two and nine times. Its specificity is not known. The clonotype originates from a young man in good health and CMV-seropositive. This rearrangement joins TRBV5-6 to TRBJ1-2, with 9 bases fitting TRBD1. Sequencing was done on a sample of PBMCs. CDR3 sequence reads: CASSPGQGNNYGYTF. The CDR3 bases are TGTGCCAGCAGCCCAGGACAGGGGAATAACTATGGCTACACCTTC.